Sequencing of this T cell receptor (beta chain) was carried out in a study of CD8 T cells in Susac syndrome. When the RNA was reverse transcribed, random hexamers were used with an input of roughly 0.5 to 1 ug. One entry per CDR3 protein, called by TCRdb with MiXCR from the immunoSEQ multiplex PCR reads. Counted here are fewer than 350,000 distinct CDR3 sequences, around 89% occurring once; the ten biggest clones make up approximately 0.2%. What was sequenced was CD8+ T cells from PBMCs. This TCR was sampled from a human donor with multiple sclerosis.

CDR3 bases: TGCAGTGCGAAGGGGGTTGAAGCTTTCTTT. Its protein is CSAKGVEAFF. The V and J genes are TRBV20-1 and TRBJ1-1; D perhaps matches TRBD1 (6 bases). This CDR3 spans 10 amino acids. Trimming removed 6 bases from V and 7 bases from J, with 9 bases in between. Germline assignment: CDR1 DFQATT and CDR2 SNEGSKA (reference sequence).